This TCR beta chain came from a study of shared clonotypes between healthy human individuals. This table comes from immunoSEQ multiplex PCR, and its TCRdb copy is limited to in-frame clones, with some not included. This sample carries 2 million to 2.5 million clones, around 95% of them seen once, and the ten largest clones take about 0.13%. This CDR3 spans 17 amino acids. Germline V CDR1 and CDR2: LGHNA, YNFKEQ. V lost 0 bases and J 5 bases, leaving 20 bases between the germline ends. The receptor comes from a man between 18 and 29 years old in good health. J is TRBJ2-7 and V is TRBV4-2; D tentatively reads TRBD1 or TRBD2 (5 bases each). Sequencing input: naive CD4+ T cells sorted from blood. Subset noted: CD45RA+ positively selected. In nucleotides, the CDR3 is TGTGCCAGCAGCCAAGACCCCTCCGGGGACGAGCAGGACGAGCAGTACTTC. As protein: CASSQDPSGDEQDEQYF.